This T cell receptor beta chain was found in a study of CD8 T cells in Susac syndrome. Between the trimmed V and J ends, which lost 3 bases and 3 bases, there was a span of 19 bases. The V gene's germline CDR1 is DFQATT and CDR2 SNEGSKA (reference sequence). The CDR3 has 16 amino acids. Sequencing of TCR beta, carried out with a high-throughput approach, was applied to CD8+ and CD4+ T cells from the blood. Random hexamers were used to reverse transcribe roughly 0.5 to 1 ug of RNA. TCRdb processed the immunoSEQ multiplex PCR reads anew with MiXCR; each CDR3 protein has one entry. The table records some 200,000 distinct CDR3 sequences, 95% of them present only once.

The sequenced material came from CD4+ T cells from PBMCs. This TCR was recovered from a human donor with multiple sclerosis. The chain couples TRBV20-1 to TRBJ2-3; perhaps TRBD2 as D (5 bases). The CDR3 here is CSASFREGIGTDTQYF. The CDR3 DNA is TGCAGTGCTAGTTTCCGGGAAGGGATTGGTACAGATACGCAGTATTTT.